Below are 30 T cell receptor beta chains sequenced from a single sample in a study of neurological immune-mediated disorders. TCRdb independently ran MiXCR on the 5' RACE reads; one entry per CDR3 protein. The data contain 50,000 or so distinct CDR3 sequences, 3% to 4% of them singletons. Input material: PBMCs. These TCRs come from a man aged 35 to 55 with multiple sclerosis.

This clonotype was seen at least ten times. The V call is TRBV29-1, the J call TRBJ1-1, with D possibly TRBD1 on 5 matching bases. The CDR3 is 17 residues long. CDR1 is SQVTM and CDR2 is ANQGSEA in the germline V gene. Trimming stripped 1 base from V and 0 bases from J, with 18 bases between. This CDR3 reads CSVEAGWGPFMNTEAFF. CDR3 bases: TGCAGCGTTGAAGCAGGGTGGGGTCCCTTTATGAACACTGAAGCTTTCTTT.

This clonotype was seen ten or more times. J is TRBJ1-6 and V is TRBV5-1; a weak D match, TRBD1 (5 bases). CDR3 length: 13 residues. Germline V lookup: CDR1 SGHRS, CDR2 YFSETQ. V gave up 0 bases and J gave up 7 bases, with 5 bases separating them. The CDR3 nucleotides are TGCGCCAGCAGCTTGGGACAGAATTCACCCCTCCACTTT. The encoded protein is CASSLGQNSPLHF.

This clonotype was seen repeatedly, ten times or more. The chain combines TRBV4-1 with TRBJ1-1, with TRBD1 identical over 8 bases. The V and J ends lost 4 bases and 5 bases, in that order; junction bases with no gene match: 6. Germline V lookup: CDR1 MGHRA, CDR2 YSYEKL. The CDR3 totals 14 residues. This CDR3 is CASSRLDRETEAFF. The CDR3 nucleotides read TGCGCCAGCAGCCGACTGGACAGGGAAACTGAAGCTTTCTTT.

This clonotype was observed at least ten times. The chain joins TRBV7-3 to TRBJ2-1, with D tentatively TRBD1 (6 bases). The V end was cut by 2 bases, the J end by 5 bases, with 10 bases between. Germline CDR1 SGHTA, CDR2 FQGTGA. This CDR3 contains 14 residues. The CDR3 sequence is CASSLGQTNNEQFF. The CDR3 DNA sequence: TGTGCCAGCAGCTTAGGACAGACAAACAATGAGCAGTTCTTC. The full variable domain, rest sourced from reference TRBV7-3 and TRBJ2-1, is GAGVSQTPSNKVTEKGKYVELRCDPISGHTALYWYRQSLGQGPEFLIYFQGTGAADDSGLPNDRFFAVRPEGSVSTLKIQRTERGDSAVYLCASSLGQTNNEQFFGPGTRLTVL.

This clonotype showed up many times. This rearrangement joins TRBV5-1 to TRBJ2-3; 7 bases match TRBD1. This CDR3 contains 14 residues. CDR1 and CDR2 (germline): SGHRS, YFSETQ. V shed 4 bases and J 2 bases; nucleotides not matched to a gene: 4. CDR3 region: CASSPGQLTDTQYF. In nucleotides, the CDR3 is TGCGCCAGCAGCCCGGGACAGCTCACAGATACGCAGTATTTT.

This clonotype was recorded at least ten times. This chain joins TRBV20-1 and TRBJ2-3, with D maybe TRBD2 (7 bases). CDR3 length equals 16 residues. CDR1 is DFQATT and CDR2 is SNEGSKA in the germline V gene (reference sequence). Between the trimmed V and J ends, which lost 7 bases and 1 base, there was a span of 21 bases. The CDR3 loop reads CSVPLGGRFGTDTQYF. DNA of the CDR3: TGCAGTGTCCCCTTGGGGGGGCGTTTCGGCACAGATACGCAGTATTTT.

This clonotype has ten or more counts. The chain employs TRBV6-5 and TRBJ2-3, with TRBD2 matching 8 bases. With V trimmed by 6 bases and J by 7 bases, 12 bases remained unmatched. Germline loops: CDR1 MNHEY, CDR2 SVGAGI. The CDR3 is made up of 15 amino acids. Here the CDR3 reads CASSSSGEVPNTQYF. The CDR3 nucleotides are TGTGCCAGCAGCAGTAGCGGGGAAGTTCCGAATACGCAGTATTTT.

This clonotype was counted many times. The chain employs TRBV20-1 and TRBJ1-2; 7 bases match TRBD1. CDR3 length: 13 residues. V lost 6 bases to trimming and J lost 4 bases; unmatched junction nucleotides: 8. Germline CDR1 reads DFQATT; CDR2 reads SNEGSKA (reference sequence). The CDR3 region is CSAGNRDSYGYTF. CDR3 nucleotide sequence: TGCAGTGCGGGAAACCGGGACAGCTATGGCTACACCTTC.

With respect to this clonotype: Just one base apart from a much larger clone, this may be a read error. The chain links TRBV6-6 to TRBJ1-3; TRBD1 might be the D (6 bases). The CDR3 loop spans 15 amino acids. Germline CDR1 and CDR2: MNHNY and SVGAGI (reference sequence). CDR3 residues: CASSYSKGVRKTIYF. The CDR3 DNA is TGTGCCAGCAGTTACTCGAAGGGGGTTAGAAAAACCATATATTTT.

This clonotype has ten or more counts. The chain has TRBV18 and TRBJ1-1; no definite D call. V was pared by 1 base and J by 2 bases, with 8 bases between. The CDR3 sequence is 14 residues long. Germline CDR1 KGHSH, CDR2 LQKENI. The CDR3 nucleotides read TGTGCCAGCTCACCACGGCGAGGTAACACTGAAGCTTTCTTT. Translation: CASSPRRGNTEAFF.

This clonotype was seen ten or more times. V usage is TRBV12-3 or TRBV12-4 and J usage is TRBJ2-5, with TRBD2 matching 11 bases. V gave up 7 bases and J gave up 2 bases; unmatched junction bases: 6. CDR3 size: 15 residues. DNA of the CDR3: TGTGCCAGCACTGAGGCTAGCGGGGGGCAAGAGACCCAGTACTTC. Translating it yields CASTEASGGQETQYF.

In its sample, this clonotype was seen many times. The chain couples TRBV7-3 to TRBJ2-2, with D possibly TRBD2 on 5 matching bases. Trimming took off 8 bases at V and 10 bases at J, with 14 bases between the two ends. The CDR3 is 12 residues long. The germline gives CDR1 SGHTA, CDR2 FQGTGA. The CDR3 region has the DNA TGTGCCAGCGGCGGACTTAGCAAGGAGCTGTTTTTT. As protein: CASGGLSKELFF.

This clonotype was detected ten times or more. This chain uses TRBV20-1 with TRBJ1-5; the match to TRBD1 covers 10 bases. V gave up 0 bases and J gave up 6 bases; unmatched junction bases: 5. CDR1 and CDR2 from the germline V gene are DFQATT and SNEGSKA (reference sequence). The CDR3 is made up of 15 amino acids. The CDR3 spells CSARDPGTGVQPQHF. CDR3 nucleotide sequence: TGCAGTGCTAGAGATCCGGGGACAGGGGTTCAGCCCCAGCATTTT.

This clonotype showed up many times. The V call is TRBV20-1, the J call TRBJ2-5; 9 bases line up with TRBD2. V gave up 1 base and J gave up 5 bases; unmatched junction bases: 5. This CDR3 has 14 residues. Germline values: CDR1 DFQATT, CDR2 SNEGSKA (reference sequence). The CDR3 loop is CSARVAGGQETQYF. DNA of the CDR3: TGCAGTGCTAGAGTCGCGGGGGGGCAGGAGACCCAGTACTTC.

Ten or more counts support this clonotype. This sequence joins TRBV7-8 and TRBJ1-2; a possible D gene is TRBD1 (5 bases). V dropped 1 base and J dropped 2 bases, with 11 bases sitting between them. CDR3 size: 15 residues. Germline CDR1 is SGHVS and CDR2 is FQNEAQ. The CDR3 region has the DNA TGTGCCAGCAGCTTAGGTCCAGGGAGAAACTATGGCTACACCTTC. It codes for CASSLGPGRNYGYTF.

This clonotype was recorded at least ten times. The chain is built from TRBV7-9 and TRBJ1-5; D is unclear. CDR3 size: 14 residues. Trimming took off 7 bases at V and 6 bases at J, with 16 bases between the two ends. CDR1 is SEHNR, CDR2 FQNEAQ, per germline (reference sequence). CDR3 sequence reads: CASTQAAAGQPQHF. As DNA, the CDR3 is TGTGCCAGCACCCAGGCGGCGGCGGGTCAGCCCCAGCATTTT.

This clonotype has a count of ten or more. J is TRBJ1-5 and V is TRBV20-1; D uncertain. CDR1 and CDR2 (germline): DFQATT, SNEGSKA (reference sequence). V dropped 5 bases and J dropped 0 bases, with 8 bases sitting between them. The CDR3 has 13 residues. CDR3 nucleotide sequence: TGCAGTGCTGGAATAGATAGCAATCAGCCCCAGCATTTT. Amino acid sequence: CSAGIDSNQPQHF.

This clonotype has at least ten counts. The chain couples TRBV20-1 to TRBJ1-1, with D possibly TRBD1 on 5 matching bases. CDR1 and CDR2 from the germline V gene are DFQATT and SNEGSKA (reference sequence). This CDR3 has 11 residues. V shed 5 bases and J shed 11 bases, with 15 bases lying between them. The CDR3 DNA follows: TGCAGTGCTGGCCGACAGAACTTTGCTTTCTTT. This sequence encodes CSAGRQNFAFF.

The CDR3 protein is CASSLTGIETQYF. The CDR3 DNA sequence: TGTGCCAGCAGCCTGACAGGGATTGAGACCCAGTACTTC. The chain couples TRBV7-6 to TRBJ2-5, with 7 positions matching TRBD1. CDR1 and CDR2 (germline): SGHVS, FNYEAQ. The CDR3 is 13 amino acids. V dropped 5 bases and J dropped 5; count of bases not matched to a gene: 5.

This sequence joins TRBV10-3 and TRBJ1-5; D remains ambiguous. Germline V CDR1 and CDR2: ENHRY, SYGVKD. V lost 0 bases and J 5 bases, leaving 8 bases between the germline ends. CDR3 size: 14 residues. Here the CDR3 reads CAISESVSYQPQHF. The DNA of the CDR3 is TGTGCCATCAGTGAGTCGGTATCCTATCAGCCCCAGCATTTT.

This clonotype has at least ten counts. This chain joins TRBV5-4 and TRBJ2-1, with D unclear. This CDR3 has 12 residues. With 4 bases removed from V and 10 bases from J, the gap between germline ends came to 12 bases. Germline V CDR1 and CDR2: SGHNT, YYREEE (reference sequence). The CDR3 nucleotides are TGTGCCAGCAGCCCCTGGGGTTACGAGCAGTTCTTC. Residues: CASSPWGYEQFF.

This clonotype was seen more than once but under ten times. A much larger clone is a single base away; this may be a read error. V usage is TRBV7-2 and J usage is TRBJ2-1, with D possibly being TRBD1 or TRBD2 (5 bases each). The CDR3 is 15 residues long. CDR1 SGHTA and CDR2 FQGNSA come from the germline V gene. V was clipped by 5 bases and J by 1 base, with 12 bases between them. The CDR3 DNA sequence: TGTGCCAGCAGCCCGGGACCGAAATCCTACAATGAGCAGTTCTTC. This codes for CASSPGPKSYNEQFF.

This clonotype was recorded at least ten times. The V call is TRBV29-1, the J call TRBJ1-1; D not resolved. This CDR3 region has 14 residues. Per the germline V gene, CDR1 is SQVTM and CDR2 is ANQGSEA. V was clipped by 5 bases and J by 4 bases, with 17 bases between them. DNA of the CDR3: TGCAGCGTTATCTTGGGCTCAGTAGCCACTGAAGCTTTCTTT. It translates to CSVILGSVATEAFF.

This clonotype was recorded many times. The chain links TRBV24-1 to TRBJ2-1, with TRBD2 identical over 8 bases. After removal of 9 bases from V and 3 bases from J, the junction contained 6 bases not matched to a gene. CDR1 and CDR2 (germline): KGHDR, SFDVKD. This CDR3 spans 14 amino acids. The CDR3 protein is CATEGSGGYNEQFF. The CDR3 region has the DNA TGTGCCACCGAAGGGAGCGGGGGCTACAATGAGCAGTTCTTC.

In its sample, this clonotype was seen many times. The rearrangement uses TRBV5-4 and TRBJ2-7, with TRBD1 matching over 11 bases. This CDR3 is built from 16 residues. V shed 2 bases, J shed 6 bases, and the junction held 10 bases outside the gene matches. CDR1 and CDR2 from the germline V gene are SGHNT and YYREEE (reference sequence). CDR3 in DNA: TGTGCCAGCAGCTTAGGACCGGGACAGGGGGTTCGCGAGCAGTACTTC. It specifies CASSLGPGQGVREQYF.

In the case of this clonotype: Being one base from a much bigger clone, this may be a read error. The V and J genes are TRBV10-3 and TRBJ1-1; no firm D call. This CDR3 has 14 residues. CDR1 and CDR2 from the germline V gene are ENHRY and SYGVKD. V was shortened by 0 bases and J by 5 bases, with 10 bases between the two germline ends. CDR3 amino acids: CAISESKGRTEAFF. CDR3 in DNA: TGTGCCATCAGTGAGTCGAAAGGGAGAACTGAAGCTTTCTTT.

The sample holds many counts of this clonotype. The rearrangement joins TRBV11-2 to TRBJ2-7; D perhaps matches TRBD2 (5 bases). Germline V lookup: CDR1 SGHAT, CDR2 FQNNGV. Trimming removed 5 bases from V and 6 bases from J, with 14 bases in between. The CDR3 contains 13 residues. DNA of the CDR3: TGTGCCAGCAGCCCCGTCGGGGTCCCCGAGCAGTACTTC. Its translation: CASSPVGVPEQYF.

Many counts were recorded for this clonotype. The chain links TRBV5-4 to TRBJ2-5; 11 nucleotides match TRBD1. The CDR3 length is 15 residues. Per the germline V gene, CDR1 is SGHNT and CDR2 is YYREEE (reference sequence). V gave up 4 bases and J gave up 2 bases; unmatched junction bases: 4. CDR3 DNA sequence: TGTGCCAGCAGCCCGGACAGGGGGCGACAAGAGACCCAGTACTTC. Residues: CASSPDRGRQETQYF. The full variable domain, completed using reference TRBV5-4 and TRBJ2-5, is ETGVTQSPTHLIKTRGQQVTLRCSSQSGHNTVSWYQQALGQGPQFIFQYYREEENGRGNFPPRFSGLQFPNYSSELNVNALELDDSALYLCASSPDRGRQETQYFGPGTRLLVL.

This clonotype was counted ten times or more. V usage is TRBV5-1 and J usage is TRBJ2-1, with D perhaps being TRBD1 or TRBD2 (6 bases each). V gave up 4 bases and J gave up 6 bases, with 17 bases separating them. The CDR3 is 15 amino acids. Per the germline V gene, CDR1 is SGHRS and CDR2 is YFSETQ. CDR3: CASSRNRGDSNEQFF. CDR3 sequence (DNA): TGCGCCAGCAGCCGCAATAGGGGGGACTCCAATGAGCAGTTCTTC.

This clonotype has a count of ten or more. V usage is TRBV6-1 and J usage is TRBJ2-3; D might be TRBD2 (6 bases). V was cut by 10 bases and J by 1 base, with 18 bases left in between. CDR1 and CDR2 from the germline V gene are MNHNS and SASEGT. The CDR3 consists of 15 residues. The CDR3, as DNA: TGTGCCATCTTCGACGGAGGGCGAGGCACAGATACGCAGTATTTT. This sequence encodes CAIFDGGRGTDTQYF.